This TCR beta chain was retrieved from a study of identical twins (dated by TCRdb to the mid-2010s). Describing the broader study: TCR alpha and beta repertoires from monozygotic twins, unrelated adults of various ages and cord blood were deep-sequenced to test whether fetal clonotypes persist. To rule out contamination, replicate twin experiments were performed at different times with different library preparation protocols.

From the cysteine up to the phenylalanine, the CDR3 has a length of 18 residues. CDR3 DNA only is kept here, 54 bases in frame from base 1. For this chain, trimming is 0 bases at the V end and 0 bases at the J end, and the number of junction bases without a gene match is 8. The germline V gene gives CDR1 as SGHRS and CDR2 as YFSETQ. All donors were healthy Caucasians. Three pairs of female monozygotic twins, all aged roughly 18 to 29 years, made up the twin cohort. Positive isolation kits from Invitrogen were used to isolate CD4+ and CD8+ T cell populations. To prepare the library, 5' RACE was applied. TCRdb names Illumina HiSeq 2000 as the instrument used. Template switching introduced a universal primer binding site; the final cDNA contained a unique molecular identifier, enabling accurate counting of TCR cDNA molecules. First-strand cDNA for TCR alpha and beta chains was synthesized from specific primers in the conserved constant-segment region. To control for contamination, every cDNA library carried two barcodes: a SMART-Mk sample barcode plus Illumina barcodes. TruSeq adapter sequences and Illumina sample barcodes were added in two successive PCR steps. Sequencing of the TCR alpha and beta cDNA libraries was done on the Illumina HiSeq platform using custom primers. As for the authors' bioinformatics: Unique molecular identifiers were extracted from raw reads with MiGEC, and CDR3 positions were determined with MiXCR. Recombination models were inferred per individual with the repgenHMM and IGoR tools using an EM algorithm. Shared clonotypes were analyzed with the tcR package in R, and sharing was normalized by the product of cloneset sizes. To study raw recombination without the effects of thymic and clonal selection, out-of-frame nonproductive sequences were analyzed. TCRdb reran the public reads through fastp at Q25 and MiXCR, keeping productive beta chains. Rows merge per CDR3 protein into single entries with the most common DNA and genes. TCRdb, rather than the study authors, made the V and J calls. A total of about 530,000 distinct CDR3 sequences appear in this sample, around 20% of them only once. The top ten clones comprise 0.4% to 0.6% of the sample.

Beyond this particular receptor, the publication reports: Invariant T cells such as MAIT and iNKT could partly confound zero-insertion analyses, though diverse VJ usage argued against this for most clonotypes. Out-of-frame TCR alpha sharing in monozygotic twins was systematically underestimated by recombination models, whereas sharing between unrelated individuals was in agreement with the recombination models. Out-of-frame TCR alpha sequences shared between twins showed an excess of low generation-probability sequences compared with coincidental sharing between unrelated individuals. A weaker excess of twin sharing was found in beta out-of-frame sequences because the signal-to-noise ratio was lowered by fewer shared sequences. Conclusions relied on cross-sectional statistical analysis, since the same donors could not be followed over many years. Fewer insertions were carried by abundant cord blood beta clonotypes, a similar but weaker trend appeared in young adult naive repertoires, and no such trend appeared in memory repertoires.

This clonotype appeared a single time. Its antigen is still unknown. No base-level quality is on record; no much larger clone is a single base apart. The same data also went into a second study, on yellow fever vaccine responses in identical twins. Taken from the second paper: The authors reported that the T cell response to vaccination in identical twins appeared partly convergent and partly personalized. The study precisely tracked vaccine-responding T cell clones in identical twins.

The sequence derives from a woman in her late teens or twenties in good health. Specimen: CD4+ T cells sorted from blood. The sequence links TRBV5-1 to TRBJ2-3, with 9 bases aligning to TRBD2. The nucleotides are TGCGCCAGCAGCTTGGCCGGTTTTAGCGGGAGAAGCACAGATACGCAGTATTTT. This is translated as CASSLAGFSGRSTDTQYF.